The rows below give T cell receptor beta chains drawn from one sample of a study of response to subunit inactivated influenza vaccine. One entry per CDR3 protein, called by TCRdb with MiXCR from the RT-PCR reads. The sample lists 500,000 to 600,000 distinct CDR3 sequences, around 8% occurring once. The sequencing used PBMCs from blood, collected less than 25 months after vaccination. Receptor source: a man aged 50 to 75 who received an inactivated influenza vaccine. Each CDR3 is given with its conserved first and last residue. The order of the fields is J gene, V gene, clone size, D gene, CDR3 protein, CDR3 DNA. D genes are given only for firm matches. Clone size is given for some rows only: seen once, a few or many times, or a class if the clone is expanded.

TRBJ2-1 TRBV19 few TRBD2 CASSFGLAGGTYNEQFF TGTGCCAGTAGTTTTGGACTAGCGGGGGGAACCTACAATGAGCAGTTCTTC
TRBJ2-2 TRBV11-2 NA TRBD1 CASSLYGQGNTGELFF TGTGCCAGCAGCCTTTATGGACAGGGGAACACCGGGGAGCTGTTTTTT
TRBJ1-6 TRBV4-3 NA NA CASSQEGSSYNSPLHF TGCGCCAGCAGCCAAGAGGGTAGCTCCTATAATTCACCCCTCCACTTT
TRBJ1-3 TRBV5-5 many NA CASSLAAQNSGNTIYF TGTGCCAGCAGCTTAGCCGCACAAAACTCTGGAAACACCATATATTTT
TRBJ2-2 TRBV5-1 NA TRBD2 CASKSTGGIPSGELFF TGCGCCAGCAAATCGACGGGGGGAATCCCGTCAGGGGAGCTGTTTTTT
TRBJ2-1 TRBV5-1 many NA CASSLGQSVYNEQFF TGCGCCAGCAGCTTAGGACAGTCTGTCTACAATGAGCAGTTCTTC
TRBJ2-3 TRBV4-2 NA TRBD2 CASSLTPGLEGRTDTQYF TGTGCCAGCAGCCTAACTCCGGGACTAGAGGGCCGCACAGATACGCAGTATTTT
TRBJ2-6 TRBV12-3/TRBV12-4 few NA CASTPRGANVLTF TGTGCCAGCACGCCTCGGGGGGCCAACGTCCTGACTTTC
TRBJ2-7 TRBV5-5 NA NA CASSPDSASSYEQYF TGTGCCAGCAGCCCCGACAGCGCGAGCTCCTACGAGCAGTACTTC
TRBJ2-3 TRBV29-1 few NA CSVGGGFADTQYF TGCAGCGTAGGCGGGGGCTTCGCAGATACGCAGTATTTT
TRBJ2-1 TRBV28 NA NA CASNTQDRGEQFF TGTGCCAGCAATACACAGGATAGGGGTGAGCAGTTCTTC
TRBJ2-7 TRBV5-1 few TRBD1 CASSEGQGEQYF TGCGCCAGCAGCGAGGGACAGGGAGAGCAGTACTTC
TRBJ2-3 TRBV12-3/TRBV12-4 NA TRBD2 CASSFSSGGDTQYF TGTGCCAGCAGTTTTTCTAGCGGGGGAGATACGCAGTATTTT
TRBJ1-1 TRBV29-1 NA NA CSVCVYLNTEAFF TGCAGCGTTTGTGTCTACTTGAACACTGAAGCTTTCTTT
TRBJ2-1 TRBV12-3/TRBV12-4 few TRBD2 CASSSGTRLAGGFPNEQFF TGTGCCAGCAGCTCCGGGACCCGACTAGCGGGAGGCTTCCCTAATGAGCAGTTCTTC
TRBJ1-4 TRBV11-2 NA NA CASSLISPGHLTNEKLFF TGTGCCAGCAGCTTAATTTCACCTGGGCACCTAACTAATGAAAAACTGTTTTTT
TRBJ1-1 TRBV6-6 NA TRBD1 CASSRVGQGLAFF TGTGCCAGCAGCCGAGTGGGACAGGGTCTTGCTTTCTTT
TRBJ2-5 TRBV5-6 NA NA CASSTGGAQYF TGTGCCAGCAGCACCGGTGGGGCCCAGTACTTC
TRBJ2-3 TRBV10-3 NA TRBD2 CAIWTSGSDTQYF TGTGCCATCTGGACTAGCGGGAGTGATACGCAGTATTTT
TRBJ1-2 TRBV5-5 NA NA CASSSITAWGPSHGGYTF TGTGCCAGCAGCTCCATAACCGCCTGGGGGCCCAGTCATGGTGGCTACACCTTC
TRBJ1-1 TRBV10-3 few NA CAISDNSRPEAFF TGTGCCATCAGTGATAACAGCAGGCCTGAAGCTTTCTTT
TRBJ2-7 TRBV28 NA TRBD1 CASSFPRDRTFYEQYF TGTGCCAGCAGTTTCCCCCGGGACAGGACATTCTACGAGCAGTACTTC
TRBJ2-1 TRBV20-1 many NA CSARGANEQFF TGCAGTGCCCGGGGGGCCAATGAGCAGTTCTTC
TRBJ2-3 TRBV3-1 NA TRBD2 CASSLSGLRDTQYF TGTGCCAGCAGTCTTAGCGGGCTGCGGGATACGCAGTATTTT
TRBJ2-3 TRBV20-1 many NA CSAEVRARDTQYF TGCAGTGCCGAGGTTCGGGCGAGAGATACGCAGTATTTT
TRBJ2-1 TRBV5-1 NA TRBD2 CASSPSTSGGLNEQFF TGCGCCAGCAGCCCTTCTACTAGCGGGGGCTTGAATGAGCAGTTCTTC
TRBJ1-2 TRBV5-1 NA NA CASSGVPGGYTF TGCGCCAGCAGCGGTGTACCGGGTGGCTACACCTTC
TRBJ1-5 TRBV20-1 many NA CSARVGLGGANQPQHF TGCAGTGCTAGAGTTGGTTTAGGAGGGGCAAATCAGCCCCAGCATTTT
TRBJ2-1 TRBV10-3 few TRBD1 CAISAVGDRGNNEQFF TGTGCCATCAGTGCAGTTGGGGACAGGGGGAACAATGAGCAGTTCTTC
TRBJ2-7 TRBV27 few NA CASRSVGSSYEQYF TGTGCCAGCAGGTCGGTAGGGAGCTCCTACGAGCAGTACTTC
TRBJ2-2 TRBV7-9 NA NA CASSQPPHLFTGELFF TGTGCCAGCAGCCAACCTCCCCACCTCTTCACCGGGGAGCTGTTTTTT
TRBJ2-2 TRBV7-2 many TRBD2 CASSLGLAGVGELFF TGTGCCAGCAGCTTGGGACTAGCGGGGGTTGGGGAGCTGTTTTTT
TRBJ2-3 TRBV20-1 many TRBD2 CSARTRADTQYF TGCAGTGCCCGGACTAGAGCAGATACGCAGTATTTT
TRBJ2-7 TRBV12-3/TRBV12-4 many NA CASSIQGVGSEQYF TGTGCCAGCAGTATACAGGGTGTAGGAAGCGAGCAGTACTTC
TRBJ2-3 TRBV20-1 NA TRBD1 CSAPTGGVTDTQYF TGCAGTGCCCCGACAGGGGGAGTAACAGATACGCAGTATTTT
TRBJ2-5 TRBV12-3/TRBV12-4 many NA CASRSTAQGTQYF TGTGCCAGCAGATCGACAGCGCAGGGGACCCAGTACTTC
TRBJ2-1 TRBV20-1 many NA CSAPLVQEYNEQFF TGCAGTGCTCCTTTGGTACAGGAATACAATGAGCAGTTCTTC
TRBJ1-2 TRBV2 NA TRBD1 CASSVKTGGHGYTF TGTGCCAGCAGTGTAAAGACAGGGGGCCATGGCTACACCTTC
TRBJ1-1 TRBV18 NA NA CASSPAQNTEAFF TGTGCCAGCTCACCGGCTCAGAACACTGAAGCTTTCTTT
TRBJ1-2 TRBV7-9 few NA CASSPGYRGGSYGYTF TGTGCCAGCAGCCCTGGCTACCGAGGAGGAAGCTATGGCTACACCTTC